These 10 T cell receptor beta chains were sequenced from one sample in a study of T-cell memory formation after mild COVID-19 (TCRdb year 2021). Libraries were built with 5' RACE. The instrument was an Illumina NovaSeq 6000. Using fastp at Q25 and MiXCR, TCRdb reprocessed the public reads and kept productive beta chains. When rows share a CDR3 protein, they turn into one entry using the most common DNA and genes. The sample data list 450,000 or so distinct CDR3 sequences, and 20% to 30% of these were observed just once. Together, the top ten hold approximately 13% of the sample. Source material: PBMCs or a T cell subset sorted from them (not recorded which). The receptors shown here come from an adult woman who had mild COVID-19 (a few samples of this study predate the infection). The sample titles of this study are shuffled in the database, so cell type and time point are left out; the donor was told from shared clones.

This clonotype has a handful of counts. The chain employs TRBV2 and TRBJ2-3, with D perhaps matching TRBD1 or TRBD2 (5 bases each). V lost 3 bases to trimming and J lost 5 bases, with 9 bases between them. The germline CDR1 and CDR2 sequences are SNHLY and FYNNEI. This CDR3 spans 13 amino acids. The CDR3 is CASSDGAQDTQYF. In nucleotides, the CDR3 is TGTGCCAGCAGTGACGGGGCTCAAGATACGCAGTATTTT.

In its sample, this clonotype was seen a few times. The J gene is TRBJ1-5, the V gene TRBV20-1; 7 bases fit TRBD1. This CDR3 comprises 15 residues. The V and J ends lost 3 bases and 5 bases, in that order; junction bases with no gene match: 10. Germline-derived CDR1 and CDR2 are DFQATT and SNEGSKA (reference sequence). CDR3 region: CSARETGTDHQPQHF. As DNA, the CDR3 is TGCAGTGCTAGGGAAACCGGGACAGATCATCAGCCCCAGCATTTT.

The chain has TRBV2 and TRBJ2-1; 7 nucleotides line up with TRBD1. The V gene end was trimmed by 6 bases and the J gene end by 9 bases; junction bases not matched to a gene: 17. Germline V gene sequence: CDR1 SNHLY, CDR2 FYNNEI. The CDR3 runs 16 residues. The CDR3 here is CASRVMGPGGIFEQFF. The CDR3 region has the DNA TGTGCCAGCAGGGTCATGGGGCCAGGGGGTATTTTTGAGCAGTTCTTC.

This sequence joins TRBV12-3 or TRBV12-4 and TRBJ1-2; D not resolved. The germline V and J ends were trimmed by 0 bases and 2 bases, with 19 bases remaining between them. There are 18 residues in the CDR3. The CDR3 here is CASSLATSTSLRNYGYTF. CDR3 coding DNA: TGTGCCAGCAGTTTAGCCACTTCGACCAGCCTTCGAAACTATGGCTACACCTTC.

Only a few counts were recorded for this clonotype. This sequence joins TRBV7-6 and TRBJ2-3, with 8 nucleotides matching TRBD1. CDR1 SGHVS and CDR2 FNYEAQ come from the germline V gene. This CDR3 contains 12 residues. V lost 5 bases and J lost 9; bases outside the gene matches: 4. CDR3: CASSRTGRTQYF. The CDR3 DNA follows: TGTGCCAGCAGCCGGACAGGGAGGACGCAGTATTTT.

The J gene is TRBJ2-7, the V gene TRBV12-3 or TRBV12-4; D call uncertain. V was trimmed by 9 bases and J by 0 bases, leaving 15 bases between them. This CDR3 contains 14 residues. This chain's CDR3 is CASKRLGGSYEQYF. The CDR3 DNA is TGTGCCAGTAAGCGTCTCGGTGGCTCCTACGAGCAGTACTTC.

The gene calls are TRBV11-1 and TRBJ2-1; 15 nucleotides agree with TRBD2. V was pared by 3 bases and J by 6 bases, with 3 bases of the junction left unmatched. CDR3 length: 16 amino acids. Germline values: CDR1 SGHAT, CDR2 FQDESV (reference sequence). Written as DNA, the CDR3 is TGTGCCAGCAGCTTCGGACTAGCGGGAGGGGCCAATGAGCAGTTCTTC. Translation: CASSFGLAGGANEQFF. The complete variable domain, with remaining parts taken from reference TRBV11-1 and TRBJ2-1, reads EAEVAQSPRYKITEKSQAVAFWCDPISGHATLYWYRQILGQGPELLVQFQDESVVDDSQLPKDRFSAERLKGVDSTLKIQPAELGDSAMYLCASSFGLAGGANEQFFGPGTRLTVL.

The rearrangement links TRBV29-1 to TRBJ1-1, with a possible D match to TRBD1 (5 bases). The CDR3 runs to 15 residues. The germline V gene has CDR1 SQVTM and CDR2 ANQGSEA. Trimming stripped 7 bases from V and 0 bases from J, with 18 bases between. CDR3 region: CSARRSLDMNTEAFF. The CDR3, as DNA: TGCAGCGCCAGAAGGTCTCTGGACATGAACACTGAAGCTTTCTTT.

There are a few counts of this clonotype. The CDR3 here is CASSQEGSRNSPLHF. Written as DNA, the CDR3 is TGTGCCAGCAGCCAAGAAGGTTCAAGGAATTCACCCCTCCACTTT. The V and J genes are TRBV14 and TRBJ1-6, with D hard to call. CDR3 length equals 15 residues. Germline-derived CDR1 and CDR2 are SGHDN and FVKESK. Between the trimmed V and J ends, which lost 0 bases and 7 bases, there was a span of 10 bases.

The V call is TRBV7-2, the J call TRBJ2-5; the match to TRBD2 covers 8 bases. The trim removed 7 bases at V and 2 bases at J, leaving 12 bases unmatched. Germline lookup yields CDR1 SGHTA and CDR2 FQGNSA. The CDR3 has 16 residues. This chain's CDR3 is CASTKRRGETQETQYF. The CDR3 bases are TGTGCCAGCACTAAAAGGCGGGGGGAGACACAAGAGACCCAGTACTTC.